This TCR beta chain was sequenced in a study of blood T cell repertoires in COVID-19. As for the study in general: PBMCs, B-cell-depleted T cells, or T cells provided the cDNA or gDNA that made up the material.

Sequencing was performed with immunoSEQ multiplex PCR; in TCRdb, only in-frame clones are kept and a portion is missing. Of about 280,000 clones in the sample, 75% to 90% were seen once. Germline V CDR1 and CDR2: LGHNA, YSLEER. CDR3 size: 17 residues. The V segment lost 3 bases and the J segment 3 bases; nucleotides outside the gene matches: 9. This chain uses TRBV4-3 with TRBJ2-7; TRBD1 agrees at 12 bases. Sequences were obtained from peripheral blood. The TCR was taken from a woman between 50 and 59 years old who had recovered from COVID-19. The CDR3 sequence is CASSQSWGQGAVYEQYF. The CDR3 DNA reads TGCGCCAGCAGCCAGAGCTGGGGACAGGGGGCTGTCTACGAGCAGTACTTC.